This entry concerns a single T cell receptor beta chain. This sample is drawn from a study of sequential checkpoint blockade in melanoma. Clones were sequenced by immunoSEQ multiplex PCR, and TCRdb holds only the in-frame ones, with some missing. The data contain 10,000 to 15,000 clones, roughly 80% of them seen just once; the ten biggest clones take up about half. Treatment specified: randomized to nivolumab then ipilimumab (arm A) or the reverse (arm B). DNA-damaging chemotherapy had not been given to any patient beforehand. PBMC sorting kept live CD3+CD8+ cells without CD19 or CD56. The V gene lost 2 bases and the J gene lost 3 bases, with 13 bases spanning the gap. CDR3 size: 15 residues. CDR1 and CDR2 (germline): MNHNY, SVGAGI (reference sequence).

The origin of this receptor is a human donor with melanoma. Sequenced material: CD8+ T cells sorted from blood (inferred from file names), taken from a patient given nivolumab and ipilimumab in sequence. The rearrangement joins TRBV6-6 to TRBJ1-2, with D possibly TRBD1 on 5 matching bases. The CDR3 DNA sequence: TGTGCCAGCAGTTACGACCCGACAGCTTACTATGGCTACACCTTC. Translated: CASSYDPTAYYGYTF.